These 9 T cell receptor beta chains share one sample of origin, sequenced in a study of blood T cell repertoires in COVID-19. The protocol was immunoSEQ multiplex PCR, while the TCRdb copy is restricted to in-frame clones and leaves out a portion. The data contain around 140,000 clones, approximately 80% of them seen just once; the ten biggest clones take up about 8.4%. Sequenced material: peripheral blood. Every receptor here comes from a woman between 55 and 75 years old with active or convalescent COVID-19.

The chain combines TRBV18 with TRBJ2-1; 8 nucleotides match TRBD2. Germline values: CDR1 KGHSH, CDR2 LQKENI. V dropped 0 bases and J dropped 6; count of bases not matched to a gene: 1. There are 14 residues in the CDR3. DNA for the CDR3: TGTGCCAGCTCACCACCCCTAGCGGGCAATGAGCAGTTCTTC. Amino acid sequence: CASSPPLAGNEQFF.

The rearrangement uses TRBV12-3 or TRBV12-4 and TRBJ2-5, with D perhaps TRBD2 (7 bases). The CDR3 spans 13 residues. The germline V and J ends were trimmed by 5 bases and 5 bases, with 12 bases remaining between them. The CDR3 sequence is CASSPGGRETQYF. The CDR3 coding sequence is TGTGCCAGCAGTCCGGGGGGCCGGGAGACCCAGTACTTC.

This chain joins TRBV3-1 (or the pseudogene TRBV3-2) and TRBJ1-5; D is possibly TRBD1 (5 bases). This CDR3 has 14 amino acids. The germline V and J ends were trimmed by 1 base and 5 bases, with 9 bases remaining between them. CDR1 and CDR2 (germline): LGHDT, YNNKEL (reference sequence). Here the CDR3 DNA reads TGTGCCAGCAGCCAAGCCAGGGCCGATCAGCCCCAGCATTTT. This translates into CASSQARADQPQHF.

The CDR3 nucleotides are TGTGCCTGGAGGCACAAGGGAAGGGGCTACGAGCAGTACTTC. Encoded protein: CAWRHKGRGYEQYF. V usage is TRBV30 and J usage is TRBJ2-7; possible D gene TRBD1, 5 bases. The CDR3 is 14 residues long. The germline V and J ends were trimmed by 3 bases and 3 bases, with 15 bases remaining between them. Germline CDR1 GTSNPN, CDR2 SVGIG (reference sequence).

This chain links TRBV10-3 with TRBJ2-1; 9 bases map to TRBD2. Germline CDR1 reads ENHRY; CDR2 reads SYGVKD. The CDR3 runs 15 residues. V was pared by 8 bases and J by 4 bases, with 9 bases of the junction left unmatched. The CDR3 reads CAIGLSSGAYNEQFF. The CDR3 bases are TGTGCCATCGGTCTTTCTAGCGGGGCATACAATGAGCAGTTCTTC.

This sequence joins TRBV3-1 (or the pseudogene TRBV3-2) and TRBJ1-3, with unresolved D. In germline, CDR1 is LGHDT, CDR2 YNNKEL (reference sequence). Deletions cut 4 bases from V and 0 bases from J, with 7 bases between. This CDR3 contains 14 residues. CDR3 in amino acids: CASSPGSSGNTIYF. As DNA, the CDR3 is TGTGCCAGCAGCCCGGGAAGCTCTGGAAACACCATATATTTT.

The CDR3 here is CASSVAPGGEETQYF. The CDR3, as DNA: TGTGCCAGCAGCGTAGCACCGGGGGGAGAGGAGACCCAGTACTTC. The gene calls are TRBV9 and TRBJ2-5, with 7 bases fitting TRBD2. Trimming took 0 bases from V and 5 from J; bases not matched to a gene: 7. The CDR3 consists of 15 residues. CDR1 is SGDLS and CDR2 is YYNGEE in the germline V gene.

CDR3 sequence: CATGTGGYNSPLHF. The CDR3 DNA reads TGTGCCACCGGGACAGGGGGCTATAATTCACCCCTCCACTTT. V usage is TRBV7-2 and J usage is TRBJ1-6; 11 nucleotides line up with TRBD1. The germline CDR1 and CDR2 sequences are SGHTA and FQGNSA. Trimming cost V 10 bases and J 3 bases; bases outside gene matches: 2. This CDR3 spans 14 amino acids.

The chain carries TRBV5-4 and TRBJ2-3; 7 positions agree with TRBD2. The CDR3 length is 13 residues. Germline V lookup: CDR1 SGHNT, CDR2 YYREEE (reference sequence). Germline trimming cut 8 bases from V and 2 bases from J; bases unmatched to any gene: 5. The CDR3, as DNA: TGTGCCAGGCTGGGGGGGGACACAGATACGCAGTATTTT. It codes for CARLGGDTDTQYF. The full variable domain, with the rest looked up from reference TRBV5-4 and TRBJ2-3, is ETGVTQSPTHLIKTRGQQVTLRCSSQSGHNTVSWYQQALGQGPQFIFQYYREEENGRGNFPPRFSGLQFPNYSSELNVNALELDDSALYLCARLGGDTDTQYFGPGTRLTVL.